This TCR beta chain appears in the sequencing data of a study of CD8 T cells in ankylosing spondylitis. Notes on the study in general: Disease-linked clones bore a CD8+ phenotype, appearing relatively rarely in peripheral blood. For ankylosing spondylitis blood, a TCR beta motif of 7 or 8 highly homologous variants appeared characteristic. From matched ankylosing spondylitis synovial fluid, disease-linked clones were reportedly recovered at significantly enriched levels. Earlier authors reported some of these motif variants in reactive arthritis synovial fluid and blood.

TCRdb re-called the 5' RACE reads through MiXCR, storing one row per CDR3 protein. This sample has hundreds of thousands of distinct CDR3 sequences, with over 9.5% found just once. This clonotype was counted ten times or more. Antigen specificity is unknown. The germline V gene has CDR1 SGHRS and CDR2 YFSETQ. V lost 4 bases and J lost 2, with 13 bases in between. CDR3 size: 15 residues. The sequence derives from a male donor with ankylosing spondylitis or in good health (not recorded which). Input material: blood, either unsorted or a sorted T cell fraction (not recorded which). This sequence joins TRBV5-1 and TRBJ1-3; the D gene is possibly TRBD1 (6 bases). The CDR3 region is CASSRGGDAGNTIYF. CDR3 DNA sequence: TGCGCCAGCAGCCGAGGGGGGGATGCTGGAAACACCATATATTTT.